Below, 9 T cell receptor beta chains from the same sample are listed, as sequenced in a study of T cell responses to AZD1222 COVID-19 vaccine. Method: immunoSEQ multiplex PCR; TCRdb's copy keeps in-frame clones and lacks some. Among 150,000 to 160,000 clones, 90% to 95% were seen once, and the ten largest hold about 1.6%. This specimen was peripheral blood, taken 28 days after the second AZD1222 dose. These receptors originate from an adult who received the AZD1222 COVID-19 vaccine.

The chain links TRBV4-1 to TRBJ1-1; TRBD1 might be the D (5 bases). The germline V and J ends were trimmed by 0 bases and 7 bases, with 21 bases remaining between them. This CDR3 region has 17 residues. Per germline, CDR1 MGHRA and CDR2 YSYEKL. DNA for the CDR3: TGCGCCAGCAGCCAAGATCGTCCCCAGCGGACAATTGTTGAAGCTTTCTTT. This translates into CASSQDRPQRTIVEAFF.

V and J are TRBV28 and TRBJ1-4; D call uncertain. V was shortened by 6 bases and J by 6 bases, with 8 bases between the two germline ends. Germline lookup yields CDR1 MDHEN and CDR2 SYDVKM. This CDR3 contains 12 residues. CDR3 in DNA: TGTGCCAGCAGCCTCCGGGATGAAAAACTGTTTTTT. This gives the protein CASSLRDEKLFF.

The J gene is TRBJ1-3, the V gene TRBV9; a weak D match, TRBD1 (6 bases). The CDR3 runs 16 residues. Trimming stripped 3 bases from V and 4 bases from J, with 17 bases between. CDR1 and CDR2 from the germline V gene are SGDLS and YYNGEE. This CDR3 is CASSGDKISGGNTIYF. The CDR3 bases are TGTGCCAGCAGCGGGGACAAAATATCAGGGGGAAACACCATATATTTT.

The CDR3 bases are TGTGCCAGCAGCTCCAACACCGGGGAGCTGTTTTTT. Its protein product is CASSSNTGELFF. V usage is TRBV11-2 and J usage is TRBJ2-2; D gene unclear. V was cut by 4 bases and J by 2 bases, with 2 bases left in between. The CDR3 spans 12 residues. CDR1 is SGHAT and CDR2 is FQNNGV in the germline V gene.

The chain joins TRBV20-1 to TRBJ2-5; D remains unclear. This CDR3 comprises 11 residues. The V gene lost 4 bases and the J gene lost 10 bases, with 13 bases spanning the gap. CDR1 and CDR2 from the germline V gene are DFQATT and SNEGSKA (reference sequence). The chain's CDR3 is CSAMGPRDQYF. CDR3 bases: TGCAGTGCTATGGGTCCTCGTGACCAGTACTTC.

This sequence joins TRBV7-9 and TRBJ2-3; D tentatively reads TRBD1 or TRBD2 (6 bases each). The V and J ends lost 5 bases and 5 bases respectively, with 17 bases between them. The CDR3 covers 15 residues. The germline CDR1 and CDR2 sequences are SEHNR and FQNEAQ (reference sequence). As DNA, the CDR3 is TGTGCCAGCAGCCCCACCGGGGGCGGGAAAGATACGCAGTATTTT. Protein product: CASSPTGGGKDTQYF.

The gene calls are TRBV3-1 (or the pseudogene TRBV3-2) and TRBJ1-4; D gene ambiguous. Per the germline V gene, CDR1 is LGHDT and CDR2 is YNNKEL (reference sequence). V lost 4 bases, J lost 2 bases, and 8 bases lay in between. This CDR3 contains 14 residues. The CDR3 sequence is CASSREQTNEKLFF. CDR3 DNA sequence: TGTGCCAGCAGCCGGGAGCAGACTAATGAAAAACTGTTTTTT.

As DNA, the CDR3 is TGTGCCAGCAGCTTAGGAGGCAGACGGAACACTGAAGCTTTCTTT. Protein sequence: CASSLGGRRNTEAFF. J is TRBJ1-1 and V is TRBV7-9; D not certain. CDR3 length equals 15 residues. CDR1 and CDR2 from the germline V gene are SEHNR and FQNEAQ (reference sequence). V was trimmed by 1 base and J by 1 base, leaving 10 bases between them.

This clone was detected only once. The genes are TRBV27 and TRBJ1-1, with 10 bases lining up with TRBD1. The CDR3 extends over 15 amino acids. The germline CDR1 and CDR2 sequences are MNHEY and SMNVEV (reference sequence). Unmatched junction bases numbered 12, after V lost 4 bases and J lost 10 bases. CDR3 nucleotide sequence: TGTGCCAGCAGTTCTTTCGGGACAGGGGAGTGGATAGCTTTCTTT. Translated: CASSSFGTGEWIAFF.